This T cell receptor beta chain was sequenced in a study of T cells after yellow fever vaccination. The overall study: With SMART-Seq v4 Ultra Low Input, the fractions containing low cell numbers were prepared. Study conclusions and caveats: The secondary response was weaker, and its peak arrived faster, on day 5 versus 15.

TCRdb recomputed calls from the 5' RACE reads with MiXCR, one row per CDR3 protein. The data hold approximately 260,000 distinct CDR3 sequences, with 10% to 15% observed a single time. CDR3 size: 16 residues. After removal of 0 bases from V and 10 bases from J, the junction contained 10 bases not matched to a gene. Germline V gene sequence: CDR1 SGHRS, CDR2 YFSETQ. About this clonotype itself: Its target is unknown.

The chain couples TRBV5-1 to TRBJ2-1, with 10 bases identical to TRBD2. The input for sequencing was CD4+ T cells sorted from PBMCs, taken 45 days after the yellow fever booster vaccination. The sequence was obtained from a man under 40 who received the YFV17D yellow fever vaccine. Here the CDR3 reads CASSLEEVAGGREQFF. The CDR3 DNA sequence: TGCGCCAGCAGCTTGGAAGAGGTAGCGGGAGGTCGGGAGCAGTTCTTC. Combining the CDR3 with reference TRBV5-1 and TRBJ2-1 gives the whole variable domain KAGVTQTPRYLIKTRGQQVTLSCSPISGHRSVSWYQQTPGQGLQFLFEYFSETQRNKGNFPGRFSGRQFSNSRSEMNVSTLELGDSALYLCASSLEEVAGGREQFFGPGTRLTVL.